A single TCR beta chain is shown here with its context. Antigen specificity is unknown. PCR employed 60 Vbeta and 13 Jbeta primers. Sequencing used immunoSEQ multiplex PCR; TCRdb keeps in-frame clones, though not all of them. The data contain roughly 190,000 clones, roughly 77% of them seen just once; the ten biggest clones take up 1.5% to 2%. The V and J ends lost 4 bases and 3 bases respectively, with 13 bases between them. CDR1 is KGHSH, CDR2 LQKENI, per germline. The CDR3 runs 15 residues. The record originates from a study of cytomegalovirus exposure and HLA in healthy donors. Regarding the study as a whole: Per a prior analysis, the majority of TCR beta V segments were productive roughly 87% or roughly 30% of the time.

The TCR comes from a woman aged 45-59 years in good health and CMV-seronegative. The rearrangement joins TRBV18 to TRBJ2-1, with D perhaps TRBD1 (5 bases). Sequencing was carried out using PBMCs. The CDR3 loop reads CASSRGLTGYNEQFF. In nucleotides, the CDR3 is TGTGCCAGCTCACGGGGCCTCACCGGCTACAATGAGCAGTTCTTC.